This entry is about one TCR beta chain. The antigen remains unidentified. The PBMCs were taken from roughly 9.3 ml of fresh peripheral blood. The data stem from a study of Graves' ophthalmopathy and Graves' hyperthyroidism. CDR1 SNHLY and CDR2 FYNNEI come from the germline V gene. Trimming cost V 6 bases and J 0 bases, with 15 bases left between them. CDR3 length: 15 amino acids. Using RNA transcripts, the TCR beta CDR3 regions were amplified. Scientists carried out first-round RT-PCR using HTBI primers and then a second-round multiplex PCR. TCRdb redid the calling of the multiplex PCR reads with MiXCR, one entry per CDR3 protein. The sample carries some 250,000 distinct CDR3 sequences, approximately 42% recorded once. Overall study results and limits: Also, most clonotypes expanded in the thyroid above 0.001 frequency appeared in blood.

The origin of this receptor is an adult man with Graves' ophthalmopathy. What was sequenced was peripheral blood. This chain uses TRBV2 with TRBJ2-7; D may match TRBD1 or TRBD2 (5 bases each). The CDR3: CASSSGTESSYEQYF. The DNA of the CDR3 is TGTGCCAGCAGCTCCGGGACCGAGAGCTCCTACGAGCAGTACTTC.